Below, one T cell receptor beta chain is given with its context. Its cognate antigen has yet to be identified. The sample holds no much larger clone one base away, and base qualities are not on file. Including the terminal cysteine and phenylalanine, the CDR3 comprises 15 residues. The kept DNA is CDR3 alone, 45 bases in frame from the first base. The V and J ends are trimmed by 2 bases and 6 bases, leaving 14 bases between them. The germline V gene gives CDR1 as SGHTA and CDR2 as FQGTGA. The data were obtained in a study of blood T cell repertoires in COVID-19 (dated by TCRdb to 2019 to 2021). Turning to the overall study: Samples from collaborators originated in the United States, Italy and Spain and spanned both the acute and convalescent phases of COVID-19. The prospective study material was composed of cDNA or gDNA derived from T cells, B-cell-depleted T cells, or PBMCs. Subjects who had been exposed to COVID-19, were actively infected with it, or had recovered from it provided the deeply sampled blood TCRbeta repertoires that made up the dataset. The repertoires were made available in a free public database intended to serve as a resource for research on the immune response to SARS-CoV-2. Samples came from the ongoing ImmuneRACE study (first 160 participants) plus 1,254 subjects from 6 global collaborators. Sample metadata almost always included a de-identified subject ID, COVID-19 status, age in years and sex. Where HLA class I and class II types were available, the types were taken from metadata supplied by the sample provider, not from assay-based typing. On the study overall, not on this receptor specifically: The amount of clinical and demographic metadata varied by source and participant and was provided uncurated.

The immunoSEQ Assay, a bias-controlled multiplex PCR, was used to amplify TCRbeta CDR3 regions from genomic DNA. Per the original workflow: The number of nucleated cells in each sample was estimated from the amplification of reference gene primers within the assay. To quantify the absolute abundance of each unique TCRbeta CDR3 rearrangement, sequence reads were collapsed and filtered. Productive Simpson clonality was computed per sample as the square root of Simpson's diversity index over productive rearrangements. TCRdb mirrors the immuneACCESS table, restricted to in-frame sequences. Some clones are absent from its copies; in checked studies, under half trace to an unresolved V gene, and the reason for the others is unknown. V, J and clone size are those of that table, while D and trimming were read from the DNA. The sample records about 270,000 clones, about nine tenths of which are singletons. Around 10% of the sample lies in the top ten.

Another Seattle source contributed samples from volunteer blood donors who had recovered from COVID-19. Whole blood was collected in K2EDTA tubes by collaborating institutions according to the institutions' own protocols. Collaborator samples were shipped for TCRbeta analysis as frozen whole blood, isolated PBMCs, or DNA extracted from either sample type. The chain is assembled from TRBV7-3 and TRBJ2-1; TRBD1 is perhaps the D gene, given 5 matching bases. The TCR comes from a man aged 35 to 55 who had recovered from COVID-19. Sequenced material: peripheral blood. The DNA sequence is TGTGCCAGCAGCTTAGACGAAAGGGGAACCAATGAGCAGTTCTTC. This sequence encodes CASSLDERGTNEQFF.